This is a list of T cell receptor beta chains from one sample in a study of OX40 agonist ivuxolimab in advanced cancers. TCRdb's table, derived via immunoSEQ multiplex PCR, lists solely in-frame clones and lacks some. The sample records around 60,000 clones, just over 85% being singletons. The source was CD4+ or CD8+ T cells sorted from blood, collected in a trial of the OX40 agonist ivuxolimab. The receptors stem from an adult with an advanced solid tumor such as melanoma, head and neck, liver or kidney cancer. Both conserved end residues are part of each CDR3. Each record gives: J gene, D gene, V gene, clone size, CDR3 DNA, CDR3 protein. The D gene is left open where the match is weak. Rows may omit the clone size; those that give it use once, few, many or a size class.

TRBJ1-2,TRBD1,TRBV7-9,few,TGTGCCAGCAGCCCCCGGCAGGGGGCGGGAAGACTGGGCTACACCTTC,CASSPRQGAGRLGYTF
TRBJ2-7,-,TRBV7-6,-,TGTGCCAGCAGCTTAGCCCGACAGGCCTCCTACGAGCAGTACTTC,CASSLARQASYEQYF
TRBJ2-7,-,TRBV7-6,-,TGTGCCAGCAGCTCCCCCGGGACCGCCCCTGTCTTC,CASSSPGTAPVF
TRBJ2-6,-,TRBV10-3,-,TGTGCCATCAGTGAGTCTGGGACGGCTCTCTCTGGGGCCAACGTCCTGACTTTC,CAISESGTALSGANVLTF
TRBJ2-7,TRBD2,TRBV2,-,TGTGCCAGCAGGCCACTAGCGGGGGGGCACGAGCAGTACTTC,CASRPLAGGHEQYF
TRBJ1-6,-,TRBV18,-,TGTGCCAGCTCACGAGTCGGACAGACATATAATTCACCCCTCCACTTT,CASSRVGQTYNSPLHF
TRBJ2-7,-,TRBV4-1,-,TGCGCCAGCAGCCAAGGTCTTGGAGGGATCTACGAGCAGTACTTC,CASSQGLGGIYEQYF
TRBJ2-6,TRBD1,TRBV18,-,TGTGCCAGCTCATCTCGGACAGGGGGCGGGGCTGGGGCCAACGTCCTGACTTTC,CASSSRTGGGAGANVLTF
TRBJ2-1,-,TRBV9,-,TGTGCCAGCAGCCTCCGGGACCGTTCCTACAATGAGCAGTTCTTC,CASSLRDRSYNEQFF
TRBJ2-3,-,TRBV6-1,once,TGTGCCAGCAGTGAAGTATGGGGAGATACGCAGTATTTT,CASSEVWGDTQYF
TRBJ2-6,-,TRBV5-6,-,TGTGCCAGTCTGTTTCGATTCTCTGGGGCCAACGTCCTGACTTTC,CASLFRFSGANVLTF
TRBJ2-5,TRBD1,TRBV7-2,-,TGTGCCAGCAGCCGGGACAGGGGGAAAGAGACCCAGTACTTC,CASSRDRGKETQYF